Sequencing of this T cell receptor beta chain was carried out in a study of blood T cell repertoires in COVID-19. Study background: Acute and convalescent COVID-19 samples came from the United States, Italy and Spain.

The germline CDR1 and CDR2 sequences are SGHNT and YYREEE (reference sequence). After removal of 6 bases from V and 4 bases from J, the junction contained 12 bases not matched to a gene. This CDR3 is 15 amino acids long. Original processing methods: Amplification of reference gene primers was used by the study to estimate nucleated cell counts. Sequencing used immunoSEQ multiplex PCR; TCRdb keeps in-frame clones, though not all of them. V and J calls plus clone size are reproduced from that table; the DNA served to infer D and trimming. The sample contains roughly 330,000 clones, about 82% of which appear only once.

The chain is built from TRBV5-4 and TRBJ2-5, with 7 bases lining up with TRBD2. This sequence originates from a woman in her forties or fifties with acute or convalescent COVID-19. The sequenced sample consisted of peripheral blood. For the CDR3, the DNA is TGTGCCAGCACACTGAGGGGAGGGCCGGGAGAGACCCAGTACTTC. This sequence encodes CASTLRGGPGETQYF.